One sample yielded the 22 T cell receptor gamma chains listed below, sequenced in a study of γδ T cells in repeated Plasmodium falciparum infection. Vgamma9/Vdelta2+ and Vdelta2-negative gammadelta T cells were flow-sorted from PBMC for bulk sequencing. TCRdb reanalysed the multiplex PCR reads with CATT. The repertoire includes around 24,000 gamma-chain clones, 3% of them detected once, and 30% to 35% sits in the top ten. Sequencing used gamma-delta T cells from blood. These receptor sequences come from a pool of human donors (malaria-infected and uninfected, not separated).

Regarding this clone: The protein TCRdb lists belongs to a much larger clone and differs from this DNA's translation at residue 4, which points to a read error; the protein shown is made from the DNA. The V and J genes are TRGV9 and TRGJ1 or TRGJ2. The germline CDR1 and CDR2 sequences are GITISATS and ISYDGTV (reference sequence). The CDR3 is 10 residues long. As DNA, the CDR3 is TGTGCGTGGGGCCTGGCAAAGAAACTCTTT. Protein product: CAWGLAKKLF.

Only a few counts were recorded for this clone. A far larger clone is just one base off, so this is likely a read error. The same CDR3 is also encoded by other DNA sequences in this sample. The genes are TRGV9 and TRGJP. The length of the CDR3 is 17 residues. CDR1 is GITISATS, CDR2 ISYDGTV, per germline (reference sequence). The CDR3 DNA follows: TGTGCCTTGTGGGAGGTGCGTTGGGAGTTGGGCAAAAAGATCAAGGTATTT. As protein: CALWEVRWELGKKIKVF.

This clone was detected many times. This sequence joins TRGV4 and TRGJP2. TCRdb records no J gene; here it was assigned by comparing the DNA to germline. V shed 1 base and J 8 bases; nucleotides not matched to a gene: 13. Germline CDR1 reads EGSTGY; CDR2 reads YDSYTSSV. This CDR3 is built from 16 residues. This CDR3 reads CATWDGLGRGDWIKTF. The CDR3 region has the DNA TGTGCCACCTGGGATGGCTTAGGGCGTGGGGATTGGATCAAGACGTTT.

This clone has ten or more counts. TCRdb's protein for this DNA is that of a much larger clone and differs from the translation at residue 5, likely a read error; the protein shown is the DNA translation. The chain joins TRGV9 to TRGJP. Germline matching of the DNA provided the J gene here, since TCRdb leaves it blank. Trimming cost V 5 bases and J 4 bases; bases outside gene matches: 8. Germline V CDR1 and CDR2: GITISATS, ISYDGTV (reference sequence). This CDR3 comprises 17 residues. Here the CDR3 DNA reads TGTGCCTTGTGGGGGGTCCATCAAGAGTTGGGCAAAAAAATCAAGGTATTT. This sequence encodes CALWGVHQELGKKIKVF.

In its sample, this clone was seen many times. TCRdb pairs this DNA with a much larger clone's protein that differs at residue 7, likely a read error; the protein shown was translated from the DNA. The J gene is TRGJ1 or TRGJ2, the V gene TRGV3. Germline CDR1 reads VTNTFY; CDR2 reads YDVSTARD (reference sequence). The CDR3 covers 12 residues. The V segment lost 0 bases and the J segment 7 bases; nucleotides outside the gene matches: 3. Here the CDR3 reads CATWDRPYKKLF. CDR3 DNA sequence: TGTGCCACCTGGGACAGGCCCTATAAGAAACTCTTT.

On this clone: TCRdb attributes to this sequence the protein of a much larger clone, which differs from the DNA translation at residue 3; a read error is likely, and the protein displayed is translated from the DNA. The CDR3 coding sequence is TGTGCCATCTGGGATAGTGATAAGAAACTCTTT. Translation: CAIWDSDKKLF. V usage is TRGV8 and J usage is TRGJ1 or TRGJ2. Germline CDR1 VENAVY, CDR2 YDSYNSRV. This CDR3 spans 11 amino acids.

Only a few counts were recorded for this clone. TCRdb records a much larger clone's protein for this DNA, with a difference at residue 3 that likely arises from a read error; the protein given is the translation of the DNA. The gene calls are TRGV4 and TRGJ1 or TRGJ2. Per the germline V gene, CDR1 is EGSTGY and CDR2 is YDSYTSSV. CDR3 size: 13 residues. This chain's CDR3 is CAPWEKRYYKKLF. The CDR3, as DNA: TGTGCCCCCTGGGAAAAGAGATATTATAAGAAACTCTTT.

This clone was seen repeatedly, ten times or more. TCRdb's protein, taken from a much larger clone, differs from this DNA's translation at residue 9, likely owing to a read error; the protein displayed comes from the DNA. The chain uses TRGV9 and TRGJ1 or TRGJ2. TCRdb leaves out the J gene; it was filled in here by matching the DNA to germline. Germline CDR1 and CDR2: GITISATS and ISYDGTV (reference sequence). V lost 2 bases and J lost 3; bases outside the gene matches: 10. The CDR3 extends over 15 amino acids. The CDR3 here is CALWEAYRSYYKKLF. Here the CDR3 DNA reads TGTGCCTTGTGGGAGGCGTACCGAAGTTATTATAAGAAACTCTTT.

This clone was detected many times. A read error likely explains this, since a far larger clone differs by one base. Other DNA sequences in this specimen translate into the identical CDR3. The V gene is TRGV4, the J gene TRGJ1 or TRGJ2. The J gene, not given by TCRdb, was assigned here from a germline match of the nucleotide sequence. Per the germline V gene, CDR1 is EGSTGY and CDR2 is YDSYTSSV. The CDR3 runs 12 residues. The CDR3 spells CATWTPYYKKLF. For the CDR3, the DNA is TGTGCCACCTGGACTCCCTATTACAAGAAACTCTTT.

This clone appeared many times. This may arise from a read error, as a much more abundant clone is one base away. The sample contains more than one DNA sequence encoding this CDR3. This rearrangement joins TRGV2 to TRGJP2. The J gene, not given by TCRdb, was assigned here from a germline match of the nucleotide sequence. This CDR3 has 19 amino acids. V lost 1 base and J lost 5; bases outside the gene matches: 19. The germline V gene encodes CDR1 EGSNGY and CDR2 YDSYNSKV. The CDR3, as DNA: TGTGCCACCTGGGACGGCCTAGCCATTACGGGGGGCAGTGATTGGATCAAGACGTTT. This sequence encodes CATWDGLAITGGSDWIKTF.

This clone was counted ten times or more. Since a far larger clone is one base different, this is likely a read error. Other DNA sequences in this sample translate to the same CDR3. The chain has TRGV4 and TRGJ1 or TRGJ2. CDR3 length: 13 amino acids. The V gene's germline CDR1 is EGSTGY and CDR2 YDSYTSSV. The CDR3 sequence is CATWVLYYYKKLF. CDR3 bases: TGTGCCACCTGGGTACTATATTACTATAAGAAACTCTTT.

This clone was counted many times. This sample also contains other DNA sequences that code for the same CDR3. V gene TRGV8 combines with J gene TRGJ1 or TRGJ2. The CDR3 loop spans 13 amino acids. V was pared by 3 bases and J by 7 bases, with 9 bases of the junction left unmatched. The germline CDR1 and CDR2 sequences are VENAVY and YDSYNSRV. DNA of the CDR3: TGTGCCACCTGGGATGCCGATCCCTATAAGAAACTCTTT. Its protein product is CATWDADPYKKLF.

Note on this clone: Since a far larger clone is one base different, this is likely a read error. Other nucleotide sequences from this sample produce the same CDR3. CDR3 amino acids: CALWEVRRVINSDWIKTF. As DNA, the CDR3 is TGTGCCTTGTGGGAGGTGCGTCGGGTAATTAATAGCGATTGGATCAAGACGTTT. This sequence joins TRGV9 and TRGJP2. TCRdb supplies no J gene; here it was assigned by aligning the nucleotide sequence to germline. Germline V CDR1 and CDR2: GITISATS, ISYDGTV (reference sequence). The CDR3 spans 18 residues. J lost 8 bases, V lost 0 bases, and 18 bases had no gene match.

This clone turned up a few times. The protein TCRdb lists belongs to a much larger clone and differs from this DNA's translation at residue 4, which points to a read error; the protein shown is made from the DNA. The chain uses TRGV9 and TRGJ1 or TRGJ2. TCRdb lists no J gene, so it was determined here by aligning the DNA to germline. The CDR3 is 15 amino acids. The V gene's germline CDR1 is GITISATS and CDR2 ISYDGTV (reference sequence). The CDR3 sequence is CALREAYRNYYKKLF. The DNA for the CDR3 is TGTGCCTTGAGGGAGGCGTACCGAAATTATTATAAGAAACTCTTT.

As regards this clone: The protein in TCRdb stems from a much larger clone and differs at residue 11 from this DNA's translation, likely a read error; here the protein is translated from the DNA. No call exists for the J gene, whereas the V gene is TRGV9. CDR1 GITISATS and CDR2 ISYDGTV come from the germline V gene (reference sequence). The CDR3 sequence is 13 residues long. CDR3 coding DNA: TGTGCCTTGTGGGAGGTGCACGCTTATAAGAGACTCTTT. It encodes CALWEVHAYKRLF.

Ten or more counts support this clone. Since a far larger clone is one base different, this is likely a read error. Other nucleotide sequences from this sample produce the same CDR3. J is TRGJ1 or TRGJ2 and V is TRGV4. Here the J gene was assigned by germline matching of the DNA, as TCRdb has none. The CDR3 spans 11 residues. The germline CDR1 and CDR2 sequences are EGSTGY and YDSYTSSV. The CDR3 coding sequence is TGTGCTACCTGGGATGGGTATAAGAAACTCTTT. Encoded protein: CATWDGYKKLF.

This clone was counted many times. A far larger clone is off by one base, so a read error is likely. The same CDR3 arises from other DNA sequences in this sample as well. The chain recombines TRGV9 with TRGJ1 or TRGJ2. The V gene's germline CDR1 is GITISATS and CDR2 ISYDGTV (reference sequence). The CDR3 is made up of 11 amino acids. The DNA of the CDR3 is TGTGCTTTGTGGGAGACCTATAAGAAACTCTTT. This encodes CALWETYKKLF.

Sample share makes this clone medium-sized. A much larger clone differs from this one at a single base, so this may be a read error. This sample also contains other DNA sequences that code for the same CDR3. V usage is TRGV9 and J usage is TRGJ1 or TRGJ2. In germline, CDR1 is GITISATS, CDR2 ISYDGTV (reference sequence). With V trimmed by 0 bases and J by 7 bases, 3 bases remained unmatched. The CDR3 covers 12 residues. The CDR3 DNA is TGTGCCTTGTGGGAGGTGCGATATAAGAAACTCTTT. Its translation: CALWEVRYKKLF.

In its sample, this clone was seen many times. Germline is not matched at one junction end, which may reflect a read error. The chain combines TRGV2 with TRGJP2. The CDR3 totals 15 residues. Germline lookup yields CDR1 EGSNGY and CDR2 YDSYNSKV. In nucleotides, the CDR3 is TGTGCTACCTGGGACGCGCTGGGTAGTGATTGGATCAAGACGTTT. It codes for CATWDALGSDWIKTF.

Worth noting for this clone: TCRdb's protein for this DNA is that of a much larger clone and differs from the translation at residue 3, likely a read error; the protein shown is the DNA translation. The V call is TRGV4, the J call TRGJ1 or TRGJ2. This CDR3 contains 13 residues. The germline CDR1 and CDR2 sequences are EGSTGY and YDSYTSSV. The CDR3 sequence is CAPWDVRGSEKLF. In DNA form, the CDR3 reads TGTGCCCCCTGGGATGTACGAGGAAGCGAGAAACTCTTT.

At least ten counts were recorded for this clone. The chain employs TRGV3 and TRGJ1 or TRGJ2. Per the germline V gene, CDR1 is VTNTFY and CDR2 is YDVSTARD (reference sequence). V lost 1 base to trimming and J lost 2 bases; unmatched junction nucleotides: 5. There are 14 residues in the CDR3. The CDR3 loop reads CATWDSYYYYKKLF. The CDR3 DNA follows: TGTGCCACCTGGGACAGTTACTATTATTATAAGAAACTCTTT.

This clone was observed many times. This CDR3 is also generated by other DNA sequences in the sample. This sequence joins TRGV5 and TRGJ1 or TRGJ2. From germline, CDR1 is VINAFY and CDR2 YDVSNSKD. Unmatched junction bases numbered 2, after V lost 0 bases and J lost 6 bases. The CDR3 spans 12 residues. The CDR3 nucleotides read TGTGCCACCTGGGACAGGCGTTATAAGAAACTCTTT. This encodes CATWDRRYKKLF.